This T cell receptor (beta chain) was recovered during a study of blood T cell repertoires in COVID-19. CDR1 and CDR2 (germline): LNHDA, SQIVND (reference sequence). Trimming cost V 1 base and J 1 base, with 7 bases left between them. The CDR3 covers 15 residues. Produced via immunoSEQ multiplex PCR; TCRdb's table is partial and in-frame only. The sample holds about 150,000 clones, 70% to 85% seen once. Sequenced sample: peripheral blood. The gene calls are TRBV19 and TRBJ2-2; no clear D. This clonotype was sampled from a man at least 80 years old with COVID-19, enrolled during active disease. The CDR3 reads CASSIGSKNTGELFF. DNA of the CDR3: TGTGCCAGTAGTATAGGAAGCAAGAACACCGGGGAGCTGTTTTTT.